Each of the 22 T cell receptor beta chains below was sequenced from the same sample in a study of Graves' ophthalmopathy and Graves' hyperthyroidism. RNA transcripts yielded amplified TCR beta CDR3 regions. The first round was an RT-PCR with HTBI primers, and the second round was a multiplex PCR. TCRdb used MiXCR to reprocess the multiplex PCR reads, holding one entry per CDR3 protein. The sample contains hundreds of thousands of distinct CDR3 sequences, around 40% of which appear only once. Sequenced input: peripheral blood. The receptors shown here come from an adult man with Graves' ophthalmopathy.

This clonotype occurred many times. This chain connects TRBV29-1 to TRBJ2-2; D is possibly TRBD1 (5 bases). V dropped 5 bases and J dropped 2 bases, with 9 bases sitting between them. CDR1 is SQVTM, CDR2 ANQGSEA, per germline. The length of the CDR3 is 13 residues. CDR3 sequence reads: CSVTQGNTGELFF. CDR3 sequence (DNA): TGCAGCGTTACCCAGGGCAACACCGGGGAGCTGTTTTTT.

J is TRBJ1-5 and V is TRBV12-3 or TRBV12-4; 9 nucleotides agree with TRBD1. The CDR3 spans 19 residues. The V and J ends lost 3 bases and 4 bases, in that order; junction bases with no gene match: 16. The CDR3 protein is CASSFPTGGKGQLNQPQHF. The CDR3 DNA follows: TGTGCCAGCAGTTTCCCGACAGGGGGTAAGGGACAGCTAAATCAGCCCCAGCATTTT.

This clonotype was recorded at least ten times. The chain links TRBV29-1 to TRBJ2-5; D is perhaps TRBD2 (7 bases). CDR3 size: 13 residues. Trimming took off 4 bases at V and 4 bases at J, with 13 bases between the two ends. CDR1 SQVTM and CDR2 ANQGSEA come from the germline V gene. The CDR3: CSVVEGGLETQYF. In DNA form, the CDR3 reads TGCAGCGTTGTAGAGGGGGGGCTAGAGACCCAGTACTTC.

This chain uses TRBV7-9 with TRBJ1-5; a weak D match, TRBD1 (6 bases). Per germline, CDR1 SEHNR and CDR2 FQNEAQ (reference sequence). This CDR3 spans 18 amino acids. Between the trimmed V and J ends, which lost 3 bases and 1 base, there was a span of 19 bases. For the CDR3, the DNA is TGTGCCAGCAGCTTCACAAGGGAGTCGGACAGAAGCAATCAGCCCCAGCATTTT. It encodes CASSFTRESDRSNQPQHF.

This chain connects TRBV29-1 to TRBJ1-5; the D is unclear. The V gene's germline CDR1 is SQVTM and CDR2 ANQGSEA. Trimming cost V 8 bases and J 7 bases, with 15 bases left between them. The CDR3 sequence is 12 residues long. The CDR3 region is CSLDGNQQPQHF. Written as DNA, the CDR3 is TGCAGCTTGGACGGCAACCAACAGCCCCAGCATTTT.

This clonotype was counted between two and nine times. The chain couples TRBV20-1 to TRBJ1-2; 9 positions match TRBD1. The CDR3 is 15 residues long. The germline V gene encodes CDR1 DFQATT and CDR2 SNEGSKA (reference sequence). Trimming removed 0 bases from V and 12 bases from J; junction bases left unmatched: 14. CDR3 sequence: CSARDLHRDRAGNTF. In DNA form, the CDR3 reads TGCAGTGCTAGAGACCTACACCGGGACAGGGCTGGAAACACCTTC.

This clonotype was seen a handful of times. The chain has TRBV20-1 and TRBJ2-7; no definite D call. CDR1 DFQATT and CDR2 SNEGSKA come from the germline V gene (reference sequence). Trimming cost V 4 bases and J 4 bases, with 11 bases left between them. The CDR3 runs to 12 residues. The CDR3 spells CSAMAPAYEQYF. The DNA for the CDR3 is TGCAGTGCTATGGCTCCGGCTTACGAGCAGTACTTC.

With regard to this clonotype: The junction and the germline gene differ at one end; a read error may be behind it. The chain has TRBV10-3 and TRBJ1-4; no clear D gene. The CDR3 runs 14 residues. Germline V gene sequence: CDR1 ENHRY, CDR2 SYGVKD. Written as DNA, the CDR3 is TGTGCCGTCAGTCCCGGGAGGAAGGATGGAAAACTGTTTTTT. Residues: CAVSPGRKDGKLFF.

At least ten counts were recorded for this clonotype. This chain joins TRBV13 and TRBJ2-7; D ambiguous. The V gene's germline CDR1 is PRHDT and CDR2 FYEKMQ (reference sequence). This CDR3 has 12 amino acids. V was shortened by 5 bases and J by 3 bases, with 8 bases between the two germline ends. CDR3 DNA: TGTGCCAGCAGCCGACGGAACTACGAGCAGTACTTC. It codes for CASSRRNYEQYF.

Notes on this clonotype: A much larger clone lies a single base off, so this may be a read error. The chain joins TRBV2 to TRBJ1-4, with D tentatively TRBD1 (5 bases). Germline V lookup: CDR1 SNHLY, CDR2 FYNNEI. The V end lost 3 bases, the J end lost 7 bases, and 12 bases lay between the germline ends. The CDR3 covers 14 residues. The CDR3 DNA sequence: TGTGCCAGCAGTGACAAGTGGACACGTGAAAAACTGTTTTTT. Translated: CASSDKWTREKLFF.

V usage is TRBV29-1 and J usage is TRBJ1-6; TRBD1 matches 7 bases. CDR3 size: 13 residues. V lost 4 bases and J lost 8; bases outside the gene matches: 5. Per germline, CDR1 SQVTM and CDR2 ANQGSEA. The CDR3 is CSVVGQRDSPLHF. CDR3 nucleotide sequence: TGCAGCGTTGTGGGACAGCGAGATTCACCCCTCCACTTT.

The genes are TRBV20-1 and TRBJ2-2, with 9 bases matching TRBD2. With V trimmed by 5 bases and J by 0 bases, 4 bases remained unmatched. Germline V gene data show CDR1 as DFQATT and CDR2 as SNEGSKA (reference sequence). CDR3 length: 15 residues. This CDR3 is CSARASGTNTGELFF. The CDR3 nucleotides are TGCAGTGCTCGGGCTAGCGGGACGAACACCGGGGAGCTGTTTTTT.

This clonotype has a count of ten or more. At one end the junction does not follow the germline gene, possibly because of a read error. The J gene is TRBJ1-5, the V gene TRBV10-3, with a tentative D call TRBD1 (5 bases). CDR3 size: 15 residues. Germline V lookup: CDR1 ENHRY, CDR2 SYGVKD. CDR3 sequence reads: CASSYLRDSNQPQHF. The CDR3 DNA sequence: TGTGCCAGCAGTTACTTGAGGGACAGCAATCAGCCCCAGCATTTT.

This clonotype was seen repeatedly, ten times or more. V is TRBV7-9 and J is TRBJ2-7; the D is unclear. This CDR3 has 14 amino acids. Germline V lookup: CDR1 SEHNR, CDR2 FQNEAQ (reference sequence). Trimming cost V 2 bases and J 1 base, with 9 bases left between them. Here the CDR3 reads CASSLTGLSYEQYF. As DNA, the CDR3 is TGTGCCAGCAGCTTAACCGGTTTATCCTACGAGCAGTACTTC.

This sequence joins TRBV7-2 and TRBJ1-4; D may be TRBD1 (6 bases). V lost 2 bases, J lost 6 bases, and 10 bases lay in between. The CDR3 totals 14 residues. Germline loops: CDR1 SGHTA, CDR2 FQGNSA. This CDR3 is CASSLQGLDEKLFF. The CDR3 DNA reads as TGTGCCAGCAGCTTACAGGGGCTTGATGAAAAACTGTTTTTT.

In the case of this clonotype: This may come from a read error, since a much larger clone is one base off. Written as DNA, the CDR3 is TGTGCCAGCAGCTTGGGACAGATTAATGAAAAACTGCTTTTT. It encodes CASSLGQINEKLLF. This chain uses TRBV7-9 with TRBJ1-4; 7 bases are a match to TRBD1. Per germline, CDR1 SEHNR and CDR2 FQNEAQ (reference sequence). The CDR3 loop spans 14 amino acids.

This clonotype was found many times. The J gene is TRBJ2-2, the V gene TRBV10-2; D is perhaps TRBD2 (7 bases). From germline, CDR1 is WSHSY and CDR2 SAAADI. V lost 5 bases and J lost 7, with 17 bases in between. CDR3 length: 15 residues. The CDR3: CASSPGNRDYGELFF. CDR3 coding DNA: TGCGCCAGCAGTCCAGGAAACAGGGACTACGGGGAGCTGTTTTTT.

The table lists this clonotype with a few counts. The chain is built from TRBV4-1 and TRBJ2-7; D is undetermined. Germline values: CDR1 MGHRA, CDR2 YSYEKL. Between the trimmed V and J ends, which lost 0 bases and 6 bases, there was a span of 12 bases. The CDR3 length is 14 residues. CDR3 loop: CASSQDFVQLEQYF. The CDR3 DNA reads as TGCGCCAGCAGCCAAGATTTTGTTCAGCTCGAGCAGTACTTC.

The table lists this clonotype with a few counts. The V gene is TRBV6-6, the J gene TRBJ1-5; D unresolved. Between the trimmed V and J ends, which lost 2 bases and 1 base, there was a span of 9 bases. The CDR3 runs 15 residues. Germline V gene data show CDR1 as MNHNY and CDR2 as SVGAGI (reference sequence). The CDR3 nucleotides are TGTGCCAGCAGTTACAAGGTTAGCAGCAATCAGCCCCAGCATTTT. Its protein is CASSYKVSSNQPQHF.

This clonotype was found many times. The chain has TRBV7-9 and TRBJ1-1; D remains ambiguous. Germline lookup yields CDR1 SEHNR and CDR2 FQNEAQ (reference sequence). This CDR3 comprises 13 residues. The V end was cut by 0 bases, the J end by 8 bases, with 10 bases between. In DNA, the CDR3 is TGTGCCAGCAGCTTAGCTTCGACTCACGAAGCTTTCTTT. Its protein product is CASSLASTHEAFF. Combining the CDR3 with reference TRBV7-9 and TRBJ1-1 gives the whole variable domain DTGVSQNPRHKITKRGQNVTFRCDPISEHNRLYWYRQTLGQGPEFLTYFQNEAQLEKSRLLSDRFSAERPKGSFSTLEIQRTEQGDSAMYLCASSLASTHEAFFGQGTRLTVV.

This clonotype was seen a handful of times. V usage is TRBV20-1 and J usage is TRBJ1-5; D is ambiguous. Per the germline V gene, CDR1 is DFQATT and CDR2 is SNEGSKA (reference sequence). The CDR3 has 13 amino acids. V was clipped by 2 bases and J by 4 bases, with 9 bases between them. The CDR3 nucleotides read TGCAGTGCTAGAAGGACCGAGAATCAGCCCCAGCATTTT. The encoded protein is CSARRTENQPQHF.

Details on this clonotype: The junction shows a germline mismatch at one end, possibly a read error. V usage is TRBV15 and J usage is TRBJ1-1; no definite D call. Germline V gene lookup returns CDR1 LNHNV and CDR2 YYDKDF (reference sequence). The CDR3 is 13 residues long. This chain's CDR3 is CATRLARNNEAFF. As DNA, the CDR3 is TGTGCCACCCGCCTAGCGAGGAACAATGAAGCTTTCTTT.